These T cell receptor beta chains were read from a single sample in a study of blood T cell repertoires in COVID-19. TCRdb's table, derived via immunoSEQ multiplex PCR, lists solely in-frame clones and lacks some. The data contain roughly 340,000 clones, roughly 90% of them seen just once; the ten biggest clones take up more than 5.5%. The sequencing input was peripheral blood. The receptors were gathered from a woman in her 70s with COVID-19, enrolled during active disease. Each CDR3 is given with its conserved first and last residue. The D gene is left open where the match is weak. Clone size appears in some rows only: once, few, many, or a class for an expanded clone.

size: NA; D: TRBD1; J: TRBJ1-2; V: TRBV7-9; DNA: TGTGCCAGCAGAGTCTCCGGGACAGGGCCTGGCTACACCTTC; CDR3: CASRVSGTGPGYTF
size: NA; D: NA; J: TRBJ1-2; V: TRBV11-3; DNA: TGTGCCAGCAGCGCGGAGGAAAGAGGAGGCTACACCTTC; CDR3: CASSAEERGGYTF
size: NA; D: TRBD2; J: TRBJ2-5; V: TRBV3-1/TRBV3-2; DNA: TGTGCCAGCAGCCAAATCGGGGGAGGACTAGCGGGGCAAGAGACCCAGTACTTC; CDR3: CASSQIGGGLAGQETQYF
size: once; D: TRBD1; J: TRBJ1-6; V: TRBV15; DNA: TGTGCCACCAGCTCCAGGGACAGAAGATATAATTCACCCCTCCACTTT; CDR3: CATSSRDRRYNSPLHF
size: NA; D: TRBD1; J: TRBJ2-5; V: TRBV28; DNA: TGTGCCAGCAGTTTTGCAGGGGGAAGGCAAGAGACCCAGTACTTC; CDR3: CASSFAGGRQETQYF
size: NA; D: NA; J: TRBJ1-3; V: TRBV10-3; DNA: TGTGCCATCAGTGAGTCGGGCAGTCGAAACACCATATATTTT; CDR3: CAISESGSRNTIYF
size: NA; D: NA; J: TRBJ2-5; V: TRBV5-1; DNA: TGCGCCAGCAGCTCGGACAGTGTAAGAGAGACCCAGTACTTC; CDR3: CASSSDSVRETQYF
size: NA; D: TRBD1; J: TRBJ2-7; V: TRBV27; DNA: TGTGCCAGCAGTCCGCCGGGACAGGGGAAAGAGCAGTACTTC; CDR3: CASSPPGQGKEQYF
size: NA; D: NA; J: TRBJ1-2; V: TRBV5-1; DNA: TGCGCCAGCGGGAATGGGGGCAACTATGGCTACACCTTC; CDR3: CASGNGGNYGYTF
size: NA; D: NA; J: TRBJ1-5; V: TRBV5-1; DNA: TGCGCCAGCAGCTTGGCAGGGGTTAGCAATCAGCCCCAGCATTTT; CDR3: CASSLAGVSNQPQHF
size: few; D: NA; J: TRBJ1-1; V: TRBV6-2/TRBV6-3; DNA: TGTGCCAGCAGTTACGGAGTAACTGAAGCTTTCTTT; CDR3: CASSYGVTEAFF